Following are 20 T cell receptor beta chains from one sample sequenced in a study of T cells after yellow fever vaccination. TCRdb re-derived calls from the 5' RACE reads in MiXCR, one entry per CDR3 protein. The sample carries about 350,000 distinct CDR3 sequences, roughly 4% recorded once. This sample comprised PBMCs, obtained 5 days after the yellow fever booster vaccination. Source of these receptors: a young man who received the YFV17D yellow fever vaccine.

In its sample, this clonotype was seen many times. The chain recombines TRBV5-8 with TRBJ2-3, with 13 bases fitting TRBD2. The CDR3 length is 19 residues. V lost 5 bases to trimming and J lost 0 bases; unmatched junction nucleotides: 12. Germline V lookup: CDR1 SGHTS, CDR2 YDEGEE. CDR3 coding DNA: TGTGCCAGCAGATGGACTAGCGGGGGACATCCCTTTAGCACAGATACGCAGTATTTT. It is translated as CASRWTSGGHPFSTDTQYF.

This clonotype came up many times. CDR3 nucleotides: TGTGCCATCAGTGAGGACCTGGACAATGAGCAGTTCTTC. Its translation is CAISEDLDNEQFF. This chain connects TRBV10-3 to TRBJ2-1; D gene unclear. V lost 2 bases and J 5 bases, leaving 7 bases between the germline ends. The CDR3 spans 13 residues. Per germline, CDR1 ENHRY and CDR2 SYGVKD.

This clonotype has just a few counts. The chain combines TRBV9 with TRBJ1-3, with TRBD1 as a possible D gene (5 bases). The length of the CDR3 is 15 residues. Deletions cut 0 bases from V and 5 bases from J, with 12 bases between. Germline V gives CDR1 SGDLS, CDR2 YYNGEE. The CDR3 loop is CASSVGGDGRNTIYF. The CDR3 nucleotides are TGTGCCAGCAGCGTAGGGGGGGATGGGAGAAACACCATATATTTT.

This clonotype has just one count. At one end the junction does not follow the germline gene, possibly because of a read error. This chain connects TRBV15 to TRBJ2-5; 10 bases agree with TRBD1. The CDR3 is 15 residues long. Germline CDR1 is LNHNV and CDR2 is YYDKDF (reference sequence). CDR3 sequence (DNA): TGTGCAACCAGCAGGGACAGGGGCGACCTAGAGACCCAGTACTTC. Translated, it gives CATSRDRGDLETQYF.

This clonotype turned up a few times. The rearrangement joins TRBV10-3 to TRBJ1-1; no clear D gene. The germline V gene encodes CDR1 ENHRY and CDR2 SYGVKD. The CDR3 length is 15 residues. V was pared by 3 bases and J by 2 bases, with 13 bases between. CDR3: CAISDPSLLNTEAFF. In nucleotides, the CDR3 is TGTGCCATCAGTGACCCCTCGCTCCTCAACACTGAAGCTTTCTTT.

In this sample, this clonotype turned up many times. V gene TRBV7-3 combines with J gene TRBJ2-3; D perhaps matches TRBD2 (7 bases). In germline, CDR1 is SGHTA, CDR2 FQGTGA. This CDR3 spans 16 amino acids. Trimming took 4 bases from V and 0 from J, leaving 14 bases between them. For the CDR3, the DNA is TGTGCCAGCAGCTCCCGCGGGGGCCCTAGCACAGATACGCAGTATTTT. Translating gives CASSSRGGPSTDTQYF. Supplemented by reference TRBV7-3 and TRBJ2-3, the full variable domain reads GAGVSQTPSNKVTEKGKYVELRCDPISGHTALYWYRQSLGQGPEFLIYFQGTGAADDSGLPNDRFFAVRPEGSVSTLKIQRTERGDSAVYLCASSSRGGPSTDTQYFGPGTRLTVL.

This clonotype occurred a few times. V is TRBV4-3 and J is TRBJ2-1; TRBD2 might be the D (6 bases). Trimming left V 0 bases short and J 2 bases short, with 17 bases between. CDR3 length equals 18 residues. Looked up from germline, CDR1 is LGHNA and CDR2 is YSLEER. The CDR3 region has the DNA TGCGCCAGCAGCCAAGAAAGGACGGGGGATCGCACCTACAATGAGCAGTTCTTC. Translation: CASSQERTGDRTYNEQFF.

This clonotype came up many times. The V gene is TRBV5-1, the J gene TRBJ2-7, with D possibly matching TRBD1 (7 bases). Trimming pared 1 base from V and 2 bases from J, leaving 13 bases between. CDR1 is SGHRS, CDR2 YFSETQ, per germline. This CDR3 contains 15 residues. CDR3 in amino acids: CASSLTEGAPYEQYF. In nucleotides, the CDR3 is TGCGCCAGCAGCTTGACGGAGGGGGCCCCCTACGAGCAGTACTTC.

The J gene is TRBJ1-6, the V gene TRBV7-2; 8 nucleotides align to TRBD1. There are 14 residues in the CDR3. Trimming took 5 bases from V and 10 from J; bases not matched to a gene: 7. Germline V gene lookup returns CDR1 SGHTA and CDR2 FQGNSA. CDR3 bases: TGTGCCAGCAGCCCGGACAGGGACGGCTCACCCCTCCACTTT. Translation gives CASSPDRDGSPLHF. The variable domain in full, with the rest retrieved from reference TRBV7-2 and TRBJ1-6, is GAGVSQSPSNKVTEKGKDVELRCDPISGHTALYWYRQSLGQGLEFLIYFQGNSAPDKSGLPSDRFSAERTGGSVSTLTIQRTQQEDSAVYLCASSPDRDGSPLHFGNGTRLTVT.

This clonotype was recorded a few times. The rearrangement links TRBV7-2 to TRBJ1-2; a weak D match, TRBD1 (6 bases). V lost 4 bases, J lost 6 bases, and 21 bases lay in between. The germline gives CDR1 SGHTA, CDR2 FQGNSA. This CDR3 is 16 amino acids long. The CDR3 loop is CASSWAMEPGADGYTF. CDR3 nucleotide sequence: TGTGCCAGCAGCTGGGCAATGGAGCCGGGGGCGGATGGCTACACCTTC.

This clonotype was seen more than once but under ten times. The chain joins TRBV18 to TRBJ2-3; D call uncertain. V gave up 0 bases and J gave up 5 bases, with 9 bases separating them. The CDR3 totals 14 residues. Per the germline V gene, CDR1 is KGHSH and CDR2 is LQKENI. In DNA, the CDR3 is TGTGCCAGCTCACCACCTCAAGTTGGAGATACGCAGTATTTT. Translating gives CASSPPQVGDTQYF.

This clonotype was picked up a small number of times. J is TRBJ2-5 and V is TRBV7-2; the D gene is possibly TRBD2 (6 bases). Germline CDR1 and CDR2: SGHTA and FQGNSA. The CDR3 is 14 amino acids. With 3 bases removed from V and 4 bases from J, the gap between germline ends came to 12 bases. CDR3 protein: CASSFLPGLETQYF. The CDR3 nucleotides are TGTGCCAGCAGCTTCCTTCCGGGACTAGAGACCCAGTACTTC.

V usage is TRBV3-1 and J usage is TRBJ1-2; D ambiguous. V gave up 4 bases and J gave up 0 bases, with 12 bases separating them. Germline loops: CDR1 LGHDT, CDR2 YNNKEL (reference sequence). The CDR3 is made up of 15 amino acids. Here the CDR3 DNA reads TGTGCCAGCAGCCGACGAGGCGAAGCTAACTATGGCTACACCTTC. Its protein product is CASSRRGEANYGYTF.

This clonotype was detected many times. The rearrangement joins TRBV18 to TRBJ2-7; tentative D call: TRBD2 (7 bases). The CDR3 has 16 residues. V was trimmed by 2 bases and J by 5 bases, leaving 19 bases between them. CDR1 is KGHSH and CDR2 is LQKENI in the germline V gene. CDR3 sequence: CASSPGVGRGGDEQYF. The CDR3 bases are TGTGCCAGCTCACCAGGTGTCGGAAGGGGGGGAGACGAGCAGTACTTC. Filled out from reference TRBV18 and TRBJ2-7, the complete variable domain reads NAGVMQNPRHLVRRRGQEARLRCSPMKGHSHVYWYRQLPEEGLKFMVYLQKENIIDESGMPKERFSAEFPKEGPSILRIQQVVRGDSAAYFCASSPGVGRGGDEQYFGPGTRLTVT.

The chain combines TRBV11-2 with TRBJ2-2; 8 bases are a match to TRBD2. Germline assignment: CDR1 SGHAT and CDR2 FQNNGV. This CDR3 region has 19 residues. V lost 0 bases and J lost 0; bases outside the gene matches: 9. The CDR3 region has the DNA TGTGCCAGCAGCTTAGATCGAAATAGCGGGGCCTCGAACACCGGGGAGCTGTTTTTT. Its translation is CASSLDRNSGASNTGELFF. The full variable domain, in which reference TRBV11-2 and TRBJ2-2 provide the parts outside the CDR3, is EAGVAQSPRYKIIEKRQSVAFWCNPISGHATLYWYQQILGQGPKLLIQFQNNGVVDDSQLPKDRFSAERLKGVDSTLKIQPAKLEDSAVYLCASSLDRNSGASNTGELFFGEGSRLTVL.

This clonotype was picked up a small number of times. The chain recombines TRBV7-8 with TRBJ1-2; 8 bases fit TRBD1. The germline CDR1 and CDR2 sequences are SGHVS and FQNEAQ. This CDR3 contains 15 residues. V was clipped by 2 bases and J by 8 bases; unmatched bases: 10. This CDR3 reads CASSLTGTGKDGYTF. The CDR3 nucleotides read TGTGCCAGCAGCTTAACCGGGACAGGCAAGGACGGCTACACCTTC.

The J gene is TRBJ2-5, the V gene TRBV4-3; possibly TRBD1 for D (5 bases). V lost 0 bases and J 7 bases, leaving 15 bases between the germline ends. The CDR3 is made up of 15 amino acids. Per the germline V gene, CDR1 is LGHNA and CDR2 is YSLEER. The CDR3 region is CASSQEAGSGWTQYF. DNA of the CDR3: TGCGCCAGCAGCCAAGAGGCAGGGTCTGGTTGGACCCAGTACTTC.

The CDR3 here is CASSPREGAFGGELFF. Written as DNA, the CDR3 is TGTGCCAGCAGCCCCCGAGAGGGGGCCTTCGGCGGGGAGCTGTTTTTT. This chain joins TRBV12-3 or TRBV12-4 and TRBJ2-2; TRBD1 matches 7 bases. The junction had 14 bases not matched to a gene; V was cut back by 6 bases and J by 7 bases. The CDR3 consists of 16 residues.

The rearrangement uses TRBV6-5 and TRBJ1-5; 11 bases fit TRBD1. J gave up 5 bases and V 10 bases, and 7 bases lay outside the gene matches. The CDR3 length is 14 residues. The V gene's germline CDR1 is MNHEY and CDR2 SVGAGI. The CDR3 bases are TGTGCCACGCGGGACAGGGGGTACTATCAGCCCCAGCATTTT. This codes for CATRDRGYYQPQHF.

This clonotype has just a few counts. CDR3: CASSARTGHYEQYF. CDR3 DNA: TGTGCCAGCAGCGCCCGGACAGGGCACTACGAGCAGTACTTC. The chain joins TRBV7-9 to TRBJ2-7, with 8 bases that match TRBD1. The ends lost 5 bases at V and 3 bases at J; junction bases unmatched: 6. The CDR3 totals 14 residues. In germline, CDR1 is SEHNR, CDR2 FQNEAQ (reference sequence).